The 8 T cell receptor beta chains listed next were all sequenced from one sample in a study of blood T cell repertoires in COVID-19. Data came from immunoSEQ multiplex PCR; TCRdb stores just in-frame clones and leaves some out. The sample has about 180,000 clones; about 87% are singletons. Sequenced: peripheral blood. The receptor source for this set is a man aged 40-49 years with active or convalescent COVID-19.

The chain carries TRBV18 and TRBJ1-2; 9 bases fit TRBD1. The CDR3 is 16 residues long. V gave up 0 bases and J gave up 5 bases; unmatched junction bases: 7. The germline V gene has CDR1 KGHSH and CDR2 LQKENI. In DNA form, the CDR3 reads TGTGCCAGCTCACCACCTTCGACAGGGGGTTTTTATGGCTACACCTTC. It is translated as CASSPPSTGGFYGYTF.

This clone came up once. The chain combines TRBV14 with TRBJ1-2; 8 bases map to TRBD1. The junction had 1 base not matched to a gene; V was cut back by 1 base and J by 3 bases. The V gene's germline CDR1 is SGHDN and CDR2 FVKESK. The CDR3 is made up of 14 amino acids. The CDR3 loop is CASSQVTGDYGYTF. The CDR3, as DNA: TGTGCCAGCAGCCAAGTGACAGGGGACTATGGCTACACCTTC. The variable domain in full, completed from reference TRBV14 and TRBJ1-2, reads EAGVTQFPSHSVIEKGQTVTLRCDPISGHDNLYWYRRVMGKEIKFLLHFVKESKQDESGMPNNRFLAERTGGTYSTLKVQPAELEDSGVYFCASSQVTGDYGYTFGSGTRLTVV.

The chain is built from TRBV5-1 and TRBJ1-3; D remains ambiguous. The length of the CDR3 is 13 residues. Germline CDR1 reads SGHRS; CDR2 reads YFSETQ. Trimming took 1 base from V and 2 from J, leaving 4 bases between them. The CDR3 here is CASSLQAGNTIYF. DNA for the CDR3: TGCGCCAGCAGCTTGCAGGCTGGAAACACCATATATTTT. Filled out from reference TRBV5-1 and TRBJ1-3, the complete variable domain reads KAGVTQTPRYLIKTRGQQVTLSCSPISGHRSVSWYQQTPGQGLQFLFEYFSETQRNKGNFPGRFSGRQFSNSRSEMNVSTLELGDSALYLCASSLQAGNTIYFGEGSWLTVV.

Concerning this clone itself: At one end, the junction sequence differs from germline, possibly due to a read error. The rearrangement uses TRBV2 and TRBJ2-1; TRBD2 matches at 14 bases. Germline V lookup: CDR1 SNHLY, CDR2 FYNNEI. The CDR3 is 15 amino acids. CDR3 sequence (DNA): TGTGCCAGCAGGGAAGGGACTAGCGGGGGCAATGAGCAGTTCTTC. It translates to CASREGTSGGNEQFF.

This clone has more than one count but fewer than ten. The rearrangement joins TRBV11-2 to TRBJ2-5, with D perhaps TRBD2 (6 bases). Germline V gene lookup returns CDR1 SGHAT and CDR2 FQNNGV. V was cut by 5 bases and J by 7 bases, with 11 bases left in between. CDR3 length: 12 amino acids. CDR3 loop: CASSRPGRTQYF. In nucleotides, the CDR3 is TGTGCCAGCAGCCGCCCCGGGAGGACCCAGTACTTC.

V gene TRBV9 combines with J gene TRBJ2-5; 14 bases agree with TRBD2. Per the germline V gene, CDR1 is SGDLS and CDR2 is YYNGEE. The junction had 12 bases not matched to a gene; V was cut back by 0 bases and J by 5 bases. The CDR3 loop spans 19 amino acids. The CDR3 here is CASSVEGVTSGGVKETQYF. The CDR3 bases are TGTGCCAGCAGCGTAGAAGGTGTGACTAGCGGGGGGGTAAAGGAGACCCAGTACTTC.

V usage is TRBV4-1 and J usage is TRBJ1-2; 9 positions agree with TRBD1. Germline-derived CDR1 and CDR2 are MGHRA and YSYEKL. CDR3 size: 16 residues. V shed 6 bases and J 5 bases; nucleotides not matched to a gene: 13. The CDR3 here is CASRREPSQGAYGYTF. The CDR3 DNA reads as TGCGCCAGCAGGCGGGAACCTTCACAGGGGGCGTATGGCTACACCTTC.

The chain employs TRBV30 and TRBJ2-7; tentative D call: TRBD1 (5 bases). From germline, CDR1 is GTSNPN and CDR2 SVGIG (reference sequence). V was trimmed by 4 bases and J by 0 bases, leaving 13 bases between them. The CDR3 has 14 amino acids. CDR3 nucleotides: TGTGCCTGGATGTTACAGGCCGTCTCCTACGAGCAGTACTTC. Its translation is CAWMLQAVSYEQYF.